This record concerns one T cell receptor beta chain sequence. Antigen unknown. TCRdb used MiXCR to reprocess the RT-PCR reads, holding one entry per CDR3 protein. This sample yields 450,000 to 600,000 distinct CDR3 sequences, of which approximately 7.6% are seen a single time; 13% belongs to the top ten. The record originates from a study of response to subunit inactivated influenza vaccine. Study-level findings and limits: New T cells are recruited in small numbers by each seasonal influenza vaccination, according to the authors' suggestion.

The CDR3 extends over 15 amino acids. The germline V and J ends were trimmed by 4 bases and 1 base, with 13 bases remaining between them. Per germline, CDR1 KGHSY and CDR2 FQNENV. This sequence originates from a man aged 50 to 69 who received an inactivated influenza vaccine. J is TRBJ1-1 and V is TRBV16; TRBD1 might be the D (5 bases). The sequences come from PBMCs from blood, collected roughly 24 months after vaccination. CDR3: CASSRRQPQNTEAFF. As DNA, the CDR3 is TGTGCCAGCAGCCGTCGACAGCCTCAGAACACTGAAGCTTTCTTT.